These 9 T cell receptor beta chains originate from one sample sequenced in a study of blood T cell repertoires in COVID-19 (dated by TCRdb to 2019 to 2021). Receptor amplification or capture employed the immunoSEQ multiplex PCR assay. TCRdb took this table from immuneACCESS and kept in-frame rearrangements with V and J called. Such tables lack part of the clones; where checked against another copy, unresolved V genes explain under half of the gap, and the rest is unexplained. The sample table shows over 400,000 clones, and 85% to 90% are seen once. Less than 9% of the sample rests with the top ten. The sample consisted of peripheral blood. Receptors originate from a woman aged 50 to 60 with COVID-19, enrolled during active disease.

The rearrangement links TRBV2 to TRBJ1-5, with D tentatively TRBD1 (6 bases). The germline V and J ends were trimmed by 2 bases and 6 bases, with 14 bases remaining between them. The CDR3 has 15 amino acids. Germline values: CDR1 SNHLY, CDR2 FYNNEI. This CDR3 is CASSEWGKGGQPQHF. The CDR3 coding sequence is TGTGCCAGCAGTGAATGGGGAAAAGGGGGTCAGCCCCAGCATTTT.

The V call is TRBV29-1, the J call TRBJ1-1; D unclear. Trimming removed 4 bases at V and 1 base at J, with 10 bases between. This CDR3 contains 13 residues. Germline CDR1 reads SQVTM; CDR2 reads ANQGSEA. CDR3 in amino acids: CSVGAVANTEAFF. CDR3 bases: TGCAGCGTTGGGGCAGTCGCGAACACTGAAGCTTTCTTT.

This chain joins TRBV4-2 and TRBJ2-3; D may be TRBD2 (5 bases). V was clipped by 0 bases and J by 8 bases, with 12 bases between them. The CDR3 contains 14 residues. The germline V gene has CDR1 LGHNA and CDR2 YNFKEQ. This chain's CDR3 is CASSQEDFSGTQYF. In nucleotides, the CDR3 is TGTGCCAGCAGCCAAGAGGACTTCTCCGGTACGCAGTATTTT.

This rearrangement joins TRBV7-9 to TRBJ2-1; weak D call: TRBD1 (5 bases). Per the germline V gene, CDR1 is SEHNR and CDR2 is FQNEAQ (reference sequence). The CDR3 runs to 17 residues. V gave up 7 bases and J gave up 8 bases, with 27 bases separating them. The CDR3 sequence is CASTSLHRAGWSDEQFF. Here the CDR3 DNA reads TGTGCCAGCACCTCACTCCACAGAGCAGGGTGGTCCGATGAGCAGTTCTTC. The variable domain in full, with the rest retrieved from reference TRBV7-9 and TRBJ2-1, is DTGVSQNPRHKITKRGQNVTFRCDPISEHNRLYWYRQTLGQGPEFLTYFQNEAQLEKSRLLSDRFSAERPKGSFSTLEIQRTEQGDSAMYLCASTSLHRAGWSDEQFFGPGTRLTVL.

CDR3 amino acids: CASSIGAVTDTQYF. CDR3 DNA sequence: TGTGCCAGTAGTATAGGAGCGGTCACAGATACGCAGTATTTT. The V call is TRBV19, the J call TRBJ2-3; the D gene is possibly TRBD2 (5 bases). There are 14 residues in the CDR3. Trimming removed 1 base from V and 2 bases from J, with 7 bases in between. Per the germline V gene, CDR1 is LNHDA and CDR2 is SQIVND (reference sequence). The complete variable domain, with remaining parts taken from reference TRBV19 and TRBJ2-3, reads DGGITQSPKYLFRKEGQNVTLSCEQNLNHDAMYWYRQDPGQGLRLIYYSQIVNDFQKGDIAEGYSVSREKKESFPLTVTSAQKNPTAFYLCASSIGAVTDTQYFGPGTRLTVL.

The J gene is TRBJ1-2, the V gene TRBV12-3 or TRBV12-4; 8 bases line up with TRBD1. The trim removed 5 bases at V and 6 bases at J, leaving 5 bases unmatched. This CDR3 is built from 13 residues. The CDR3, as DNA: TGTGCCAGCAGTCCGAGACAGGGGCATGGCTACACCTTC. Translation: CASSPRQGHGYTF.

J is TRBJ2-5 and V is TRBV11-2; 9 bases fit TRBD1. The germline V gene encodes CDR1 SGHAT and CDR2 FQNNGV. This CDR3 contains 19 residues. With 1 base clipped from V and 0 bases from J, the junction kept 12 bases outside the gene matches. CDR3 sequence (DNA): TGTGCCAGCAGCTTAGGCCCATTCGGGACAGGGCGGGACCAAGAGACCCAGTACTTC. The encoded protein is CASSLGPFGTGRDQETQYF.

The rearrangement joins TRBV7-6 to TRBJ2-3; 8 positions agree with TRBD2. The CDR3 has 15 amino acids. V gave up 4 bases and J gave up 2 bases; unmatched junction bases: 5. Germline lookup yields CDR1 SGHVS and CDR2 FNYEAQ. The CDR3 coding sequence is TGTGCCAGCAGCTCAAGCGGGAGATCCACAGATACGCAGTATTTT. Its protein is CASSSSGRSTDTQYF.

The rearrangement uses TRBV5-4 and TRBJ1-4; 7 bases line up with TRBD1. The germline V gene has CDR1 SGHNT and CDR2 YYREEE (reference sequence). CDR3 length equals 14 residues. V shed 4 bases, J shed 6 bases, and the junction held 6 bases outside the gene matches. CDR3 bases: TGTGCCAGCAGCCAGGGACAGATCGATGAAAAACTGTTTTTT. Residues: CASSQGQIDEKLFF.